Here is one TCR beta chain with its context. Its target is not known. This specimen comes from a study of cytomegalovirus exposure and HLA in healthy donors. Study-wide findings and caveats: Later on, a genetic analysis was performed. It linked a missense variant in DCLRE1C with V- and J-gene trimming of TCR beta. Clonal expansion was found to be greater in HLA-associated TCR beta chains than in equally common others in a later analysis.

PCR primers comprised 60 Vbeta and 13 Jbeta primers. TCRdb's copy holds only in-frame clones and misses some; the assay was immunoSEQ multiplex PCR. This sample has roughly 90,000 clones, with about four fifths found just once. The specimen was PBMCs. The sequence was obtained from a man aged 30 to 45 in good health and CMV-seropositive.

The CDR3 sequence: CASSLGVGVHGQYF. In nucleotides, the CDR3 is TGTGCCAGCAGCTTAGGGGTGGGAGTCCACGGGCAGTACTTC. The genes are TRBV7-9 and TRBJ2-7; weak D call: TRBD2 (5 bases). Trimming removed 1 base from V and 9 bases from J, with 16 bases in between. The CDR3 covers 14 residues. The germline V gene encodes CDR1 SEHNR and CDR2 FQNEAQ (reference sequence).